One and the same sample provided the 13 T cell receptor beta chains below, sequenced in a study of response to subunit inactivated influenza vaccine. TCRdb re-called the RT-PCR reads with MiXCR, one entry per CDR3 protein. Among 490,000 or so distinct CDR3 sequences, approximately 7.1% were seen once, and the ten largest hold around 13%. This specimen was PBMCs from blood, taken roughly 24 months after vaccination. These receptors came from a man aged 45 to 70 who received an inactivated influenza vaccine.

The chain recombines TRBV10-1 with TRBJ2-3; 9 bases match TRBD2. Trimming took 7 bases from V and 11 from J; bases not matched to a gene: 16. Germline lookup yields CDR1 WNHNN and CDR2 SYGVQD (reference sequence). The CDR3 has 15 residues. The CDR3 region has the DNA TGCGCCAGCAATTTCTTGGGGCGGGAGGGCATCGGGCAGTATTTT. It yields the protein CASNFLGREGIGQYF.

J is TRBJ2-3 and V is TRBV18, with unresolved D. CDR3 size: 14 residues. Germline CDR1 is KGHSH and CDR2 is LQKENI. Trimming pared 0 bases from V and 4 bases from J, leaving 8 bases between. CDR3 nucleotide sequence: TGTGCCAGCTCACCACCTGGAATTGCAGATACGCAGTATTTT. This encodes CASSPPGIADTQYF.

This chain connects TRBV15 to TRBJ2-2, with a possible D match to TRBD2 (5 bases). The V gene's germline CDR1 is LNHNV and CDR2 YYDKDF (reference sequence). There are 15 residues in the CDR3. V lost 0 bases to trimming and J lost 1 base, with 6 bases between them. The CDR3 DNA follows: TGTGCCACCAGCAGAGATCGGGAGAACACCGGGGAGCTGTTTTTT. Its translation: CATSRDRENTGELFF. Using reference TRBV15 and TRBJ2-2 for the parts outside the CDR3, the full variable domain is DAMVIQNPRYQVTQFGKPVTLSCSQTLNHNVMYWYQQKSSQAPKLLFHYYDKDFNNEADTPDNFQSRRPNTSFCFLDIRSPGLGDTAMYLCATSRDRENTGELFFGEGSRLTVL.

In its sample, this clonotype was seen a few times. The V and J genes are TRBV12-3 or TRBV12-4 and TRBJ1-5; D perhaps matches TRBD1 (6 bases). This CDR3 contains 14 residues. V was cut by 5 bases and J by 7 bases, with 15 bases left in between. Here the CDR3 reads CASSPLQGAQPQHF. For the CDR3, the DNA is TGTGCCAGCAGTCCACTACAGGGAGCCCAGCCCCAGCATTTT.

This clonotype came up a few times. The chain carries TRBV12-5 and TRBJ1-1; D not resolved. V was clipped by 1 base and J by 1 base, with 4 bases between them. The CDR3 runs to 13 residues. Germline lookup yields CDR1 LGHNT and CDR2 FRNRAP. CDR3 sequence (DNA): TGTGCTAGTGGTTTGGCTCAGAACACTGAAGCTTTCTTT. It translates to CASGLAQNTEAFF.

The chain links TRBV7-9 to TRBJ1-2, with 7 bases identical to TRBD1. J lost 3 bases, V lost 5 bases, and 6 bases had no gene match. The CDR3 is 14 residues long. Looked up from germline, CDR1 is SEHNR and CDR2 is FQNEAQ (reference sequence). In nucleotides, the CDR3 is TGTGCCAGCAGCACCACAGGGGCCGACTATGGCTACACCTTC. It encodes CASSTTGADYGYTF.

The table lists this clonotype with a few counts. The chain couples TRBV24-1 to TRBJ2-3, with 8 bases identical to TRBD1. The germline CDR1 and CDR2 sequences are KGHDR and SFDVKD. This CDR3 is built from 14 residues. J gave up 0 bases and V 7 bases, and 2 bases lay outside the gene matches. In nucleotides, the CDR3 is TGTGCCACCAGCCGACAGGGGAGCACAGATACGCAGTATTTT. Translated: CATSRQGSTDTQYF.

The chain is built from TRBV7-6 and TRBJ2-3; no definite D call. The germline V gene has CDR1 SGHVS and CDR2 FNYEAQ. The CDR3 sequence is 17 residues long. Trimming cost V 3 bases and J 3 bases, with 19 bases left between them. CDR3 region: CASSLGIQSGRTDTQYF. In nucleotides, the CDR3 is TGTGCCAGCAGCTTGGGTATTCAATCTGGGCGAACAGATACGCAGTATTTT.

In its sample, this clonotype was seen a few times. The V gene is TRBV6-2 or TRBV6-3, the J gene TRBJ2-1; possibly TRBD2 for D (5 bases). The CDR3 length is 19 residues. Germline V gene lookup returns CDR1 MNHEY and CDR2 SVGEGT. V was clipped by 5 bases and J by 0 bases, with 23 bases between them. CDR3 sequence reads: CASSLQPGAVLSSYNEQFF. CDR3 DNA: TGTGCCAGCAGTCTCCAGCCAGGAGCGGTCCTAAGCTCCTACAATGAGCAGTTCTTC.

This clonotype was found many times. The chain has TRBV20-1 and TRBJ2-5, with D unresolved. This CDR3 is built from 11 residues. The ends were cut back, 3 bases at V and 5 bases at J, with 7 bases in the middle. CDR1 DFQATT and CDR2 SNEGSKA come from the germline V gene (reference sequence). The chain's CDR3 is CSARGPETQYF. The CDR3 region has the DNA TGCAGTGCTAGGGGTCCGGAGACCCAGTACTTC.

This clonotype came up many times. This sequence joins TRBV19 and TRBJ1-6, with 9 positions matching TRBD1. From germline, CDR1 is LNHDA and CDR2 SQIVND (reference sequence). V dropped 6 bases and J dropped 6; count of bases not matched to a gene: 3. This CDR3 comprises 14 residues. The CDR3 region has the DNA TGTGCCAGTAGCTCGACAGGGGGTAATTCACCCCTCCACTTT. This translates into CASSSTGGNSPLHF. Together with reference TRBV19 and TRBJ1-6, the CDR3 gives the full variable domain: DGGITQSPKYLFRKEGQNVTLSCEQNLNHDAMYWYRQDPGQGLRLIYYSQIVNDFQKGDIAEGYSVSREKKESFPLTVTSAQKNPTAFYLCASSSTGGNSPLHFGNGTRLTVT.

J is TRBJ2-4 and V is TRBV15, with D possibly matching TRBD1 (6 bases). The CDR3 sequence is 15 residues long. Germline lookup yields CDR1 LNHNV and CDR2 YYDKDF (reference sequence). V was trimmed by 6 bases and J by 1 base, leaving 13 bases between them. The CDR3 DNA is TGTGCCACCAGTCAGAGACAGGTCGCCAAAAACATTCAGTACTTC. This translates into CATSQRQVAKNIQYF. Full variable domain (remainder filled in from reference TRBV15 and TRBJ2-4): DAMVIQNPRYQVTQFGKPVTLSCSQTLNHNVMYWYQQKSSQAPKLLFHYYDKDFNNEADTPDNFQSRRPNTSFCFLDIRSPGLGDTAMYLCATSQRQVAKNIQYFGAGTRLSVL.

At least ten counts were recorded for this clonotype. V gene TRBV7-9 combines with J gene TRBJ2-2, with D perhaps matching TRBD1 or TRBD2 (5 bases each). The V and J ends lost 8 bases and 0 bases respectively, with 7 bases between them. This CDR3 has 13 residues. Germline V CDR1 and CDR2: SEHNR, FQNEAQ (reference sequence). The CDR3 DNA is TGTGCCAGCGAGGGGCCGAACACCGGGGAGCTGTTTTTT. Residues: CASEGPNTGELFF. The whole variable domain, remainder taken from reference TRBV7-9 and TRBJ2-2, is DTGVSQNPRHKITKRGQNVTFRCDPISEHNRLYWYRQTLGQGPEFLTYFQNEAQLEKSRLLSDRFSAERPKGSFSTLEIQRTEQGDSAMYLCASEGPNTGELFFGEGSRLTVL.